These 18 T cell receptor beta chains share one sample of origin, sequenced in a study of cytomegalovirus exposure and HLA in healthy donors (dated by TCRdb to about 2017). Libraries came from the immunoSEQ multiplex PCR assay. The multiplex PCR relied on a mix of 60 forward primers for TCR Vbeta segments and 13 reverse primers for TCR Jbeta segments. TCRdb limited this immuneACCESS table to in-frame rearrangements with V and J called. A share of clones is missing; checked studies link under half to unresolved V genes, and the rest is unexplained. Across this sample there are some 95,000 clones, with 55% to 85% seen only once. Jointly, the top ten make up roughly 15% of the sample. The specimen sequenced was PBMCs. The receptors originated from a woman aged 18 to 35 in good health and CMV-seropositive.

As DNA, the CDR3 is TGCAGTGCCCGAATGACTAGGCAGTTCTTC. It encodes CSARMTRQFF. The rearrangement uses TRBV20-1 and TRBJ2-1; TRBD2 might be the D (6 bases). Germline V gene data show CDR1 as DFQATT and CDR2 as SNEGSKA (reference sequence). Trimming took 6 bases from V and 12 from J, leaving 12 bases between them. The CDR3 covers 10 residues.

This clone was recorded a few times. V is TRBV7-6 and J is TRBJ2-3; weak D call: TRBD1 (5 bases). Trimming removed 1 base at V and 7 bases at J, with 21 bases between. The germline CDR1 and CDR2 sequences are SGHVS and FNYEAQ. The CDR3 runs to 17 residues. The CDR3 here is CASSLVNLGAGRNTQYF. The DNA of the CDR3 is TGTGCCAGCAGCTTAGTAAATCTCGGCGCAGGGCGGAATACGCAGTATTTT.

This sequence joins TRBV7-8 and TRBJ2-5; D perhaps matches TRBD1 (5 bases). The germline CDR1 and CDR2 sequences are SGHVS and FQNEAQ. Trimming pared 1 base from V and 4 bases from J, leaving 19 bases between. The CDR3 length is 17 residues. CDR3 in amino acids: CASSLGQLPRSIETQYF. The CDR3 bases are TGTGCCAGCAGCTTAGGACAGCTCCCCCGATCTATAGAGACCCAGTACTTC.

The gene calls are TRBV5-1 and TRBJ2-1, with TRBD1 matching 8 bases. V was pared by 0 bases and J by 15 bases, with 5 bases of the junction left unmatched. The CDR3 runs to 12 residues. Germline-derived CDR1 and CDR2 are SGHRS and YFSETQ. CDR3 bases: TGCGCCAGCAGCTTGGGACAGGGGTGGGGGTTCTTC. Residues: CASSLGQGWGFF.

The chain has TRBV27 and TRBJ2-5, with D perhaps matching TRBD2 (6 bases). Germline CDR1 and CDR2: MNHEY and SMNVEV (reference sequence). V was clipped by 5 bases and J by 7 bases, with 20 bases between them. The CDR3 is made up of 15 amino acids. The CDR3 region has the DNA TGTGCCAGCAGTCTTGGGACTGGCGGGCCGGGGACCCAGTACTTC. It specifies CASSLGTGGPGTQYF.

The chain carries TRBV9 and TRBJ2-2; 9 bases are a match to TRBD2. V trimming: 1 base; J trimming: 5 bases; junction bases outside the gene matches: 3. The CDR3 spans 15 residues. Looked up from germline, CDR1 is SGDLS and CDR2 is YYNGEE. The CDR3 DNA is TGTGCCAGCAGCGTACGAGCGGGAGGAACCGGGGAGCTGTTTTTT. Translation gives CASSVRAGGTGELFF.

This clone was counted only a few times. The V call is TRBV29-1, the J call TRBJ2-3; no firm D call. The CDR3 extends over 14 amino acids. Germline loops: CDR1 SQVTM, CDR2 ANQGSEA. Trimming left V 4 bases short and J 0 bases short, with 11 bases between. For the CDR3, the DNA is TGCAGCGTTGTTCTGTGGGCTAGCACAGATACGCAGTATTTT. This codes for CSVVLWASTDTQYF.

The chain joins TRBV6-5 to TRBJ2-5; 9 bases align to TRBD2. The end of the DNA aligns better with TRBJ2-7, so the J call may be wrong. The length of the CDR3 is 14 residues. CDR1 is MNHEY, CDR2 SVGAGI, per germline. This CDR3 reads CASSATSGSYEQYF. CDR3 nucleotides: TGTGCCAGCAGTGCGACTAGCGGCTCCTACGAGCAGTACTTC.

The gene calls are TRBV28 and TRBJ2-7; TRBD2 might be the D (5 bases). CDR3 length equals 13 residues. V shed 6 bases and J shed 0 bases, with 9 bases lying between them. CDR1 is MDHEN and CDR2 is SYDVKM in the germline V gene. As DNA, the CDR3 is TGTGCCAGCAGCTATGGGAGCTCCTACGAGCAGTACTTC. This gives the protein CASSYGSSYEQYF.

The chain couples TRBV10-1 to TRBJ2-7; 11 positions match TRBD1. Germline assignment: CDR1 WNHNN and CDR2 SYGVQD (reference sequence). The CDR3 has 15 residues. J lost 4 bases, V lost 4 bases, and 6 bases had no gene match. Written as DNA, the CDR3 is TGCGCCAGCAGTGTGTGCCGGGACAGGGGGTACGAGCAGTACTTC. Protein sequence: CASSVCRDRGYEQYF.

The chain joins TRBV25-1 to TRBJ2-2; D is unclear. Germline V lookup: CDR1 MGHDK, CDR2 SYGVNS. Trimming took 1 base from V and 2 from J, leaving 11 bases between them. The CDR3 has 16 residues. CDR3 in DNA: TGTGCCAGCAGTGAATTTGGGCTACAAAACACCGGGGAGCTGTTTTTT. It translates to CASSEFGLQNTGELFF.

The rearrangement uses TRBV7-6 and TRBJ2-7; maybe TRBD1 (6 bases). V lost 4 bases, J lost 0 bases, and 13 bases lay in between. Germline V gene lookup returns CDR1 SGHVS and CDR2 FNYEAQ. This CDR3 is 15 amino acids long. The CDR3 sequence is CASSSPGASSYEQYF. DNA for the CDR3: TGTGCCAGCAGCTCACCAGGGGCCAGCTCCTACGAGCAGTACTTC.

The chain recombines TRBV5-8 with TRBJ2-3, with 15 bases aligning to TRBD2. CDR3 length equals 19 residues. V trimming: 4 bases; J trimming: 5 bases; junction bases outside the gene matches: 14. Germline V gene sequence: CDR1 SGHTS, CDR2 YDEGEE. The CDR3 nucleotides are TGTGCCAGCAGCCCAGGACTAGCGGGAGGGCCAGTTCGACAAGATACGCAGTATTTT. It is translated as CASSPGLAGGPVRQDTQYF.

V usage is TRBV11-2 and J usage is TRBJ1-1, with D perhaps matching TRBD1 (5 bases). The CDR3 is 16 residues long. Trimming left V 3 bases short and J 4 bases short, with 18 bases between. Germline V CDR1 and CDR2: SGHAT, FQNNGV. CDR3 in DNA: TGTGCCAGCAGCTTCCCCCTGGCAGGGATTTTCACTGAAGCTTTCTTT. Translated: CASSFPLAGIFTEAFF.

This clone was detected once. The V call is TRBV6-5, the J call TRBJ2-5; 7 bases are shared with TRBD1. The DNA matches TRBJ2-7 better at its end, which makes the J call doubtful. CDR1 and CDR2 (germline): MNHEY, SVGAGI. The CDR3 is 14 amino acids. The CDR3 sequence: CASSRTGASYEQYF. The CDR3 nucleotides are TGTGCCAGCAGCCGTACAGGGGCGTCCTACGAGCAGTACTTC.

This chain uses TRBV15 with TRBJ2-1; 7 bases are shared with TRBD1. This CDR3 comprises 13 residues. Trimming cost V 4 bases and J 4 bases; bases outside gene matches: 1. CDR1 is LNHNV, CDR2 YYDKDF, per germline (reference sequence). CDR3 sequence: CATSTDRYNEQFF. The CDR3 DNA reads TGTGCCACCAGCACGGACAGGTACAATGAGCAGTTCTTC.

CDR3 nucleotide sequence: TGTGCCAGCAGCCGGGACAGGGGGTTCAATACTGAAGCTTTCTTT. Amino acid sequence: CASSRDRGFNTEAFF. This chain joins TRBV2 and TRBJ1-1; the match to TRBD1 covers 11 bases. The length of the CDR3 is 15 residues. Germline assignment: CDR1 SNHLY and CDR2 FYNNEI. J gave up 5 bases and V 6 bases, and 8 bases lay outside the gene matches.

In DNA, the CDR3 is TGTGCCAGCAGCTCCGGGACAGGGACTAACACCGGGGAGCTGTTTTTT. Its protein is CASSSGTGTNTGELFF. V usage is TRBV7-8 and J usage is TRBJ2-2, with 9 bases identical to TRBD1. With 4 bases clipped from V and 2 bases from J, the junction kept 5 bases outside the gene matches. Per the germline V gene, CDR1 is SGHVS and CDR2 is FQNEAQ. The CDR3 contains 16 residues.